The source of this T cell receptor beta chain is a study of PD-L1 blockade in urothelial cancer. CDR3 length: 14 amino acids. Germline V gene lookup returns CDR1 SNHLY and CDR2 FYNNEI. V was trimmed by 7 bases and J by 6 bases, leaving 15 bases between them. The time point here: peripheral blood 6 weeks after treatment start. Data came from immunoSEQ multiplex PCR; TCRdb stores just in-frame clones and leaves some out. The sample records roughly 46,000 clones, about 85% being singletons. The sequence came from a man aged 50 to 59 with urothelial cancer. Specimen: PBMCs, collected around atezolizumab (anti-PD-L1) treatment. The rearrangement links TRBV2 to TRBJ2-2; possible D gene TRBD1, 6 bases. In DNA, the CDR3 is TGTGCCAGCACCTCAGGGGTGTCAGCCGGGGAGCTGTTTTTT. Translated, it gives CASTSGVSAGELFF.